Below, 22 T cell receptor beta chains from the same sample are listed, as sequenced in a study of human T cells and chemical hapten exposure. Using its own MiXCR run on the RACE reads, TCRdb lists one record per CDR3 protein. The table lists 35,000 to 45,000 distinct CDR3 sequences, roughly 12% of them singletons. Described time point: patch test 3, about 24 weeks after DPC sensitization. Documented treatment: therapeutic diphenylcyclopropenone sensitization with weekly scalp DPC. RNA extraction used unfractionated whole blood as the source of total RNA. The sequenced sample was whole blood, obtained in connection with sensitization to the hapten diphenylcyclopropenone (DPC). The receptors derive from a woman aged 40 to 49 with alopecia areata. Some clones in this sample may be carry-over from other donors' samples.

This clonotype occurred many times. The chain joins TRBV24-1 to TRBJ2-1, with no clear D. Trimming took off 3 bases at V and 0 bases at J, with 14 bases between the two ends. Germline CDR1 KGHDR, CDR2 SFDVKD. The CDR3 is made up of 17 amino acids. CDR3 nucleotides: TGTGCCACCAGTGATCCCACGTCCAGGAGCTCCTACAATGAGCAGTTCTTC. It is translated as CATSDPTSRSSYNEQFF.

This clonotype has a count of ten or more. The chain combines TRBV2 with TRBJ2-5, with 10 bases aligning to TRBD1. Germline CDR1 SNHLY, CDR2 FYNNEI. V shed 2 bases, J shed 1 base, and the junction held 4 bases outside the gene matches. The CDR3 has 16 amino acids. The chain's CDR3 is CASSEMGQGSQETQYF. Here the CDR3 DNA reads TGTGCCAGCAGTGAAATGGGACAGGGGTCCCAAGAGACCCAGTACTTC.

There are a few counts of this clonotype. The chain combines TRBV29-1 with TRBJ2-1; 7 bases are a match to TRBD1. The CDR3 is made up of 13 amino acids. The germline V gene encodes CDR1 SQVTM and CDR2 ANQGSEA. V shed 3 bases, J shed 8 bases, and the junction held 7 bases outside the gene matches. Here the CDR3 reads CSVDLGTVYEQFF. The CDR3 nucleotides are TGCAGCGTTGACCTCGGGACAGTCTATGAGCAGTTCTTC.

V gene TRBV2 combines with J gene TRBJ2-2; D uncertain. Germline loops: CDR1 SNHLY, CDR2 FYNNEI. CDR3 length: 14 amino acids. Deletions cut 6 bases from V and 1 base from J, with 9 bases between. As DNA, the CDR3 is TGTGCCAGCAGCACCAGACAGAACACCGGGGAGCTGTTTTTT. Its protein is CASSTRQNTGELFF. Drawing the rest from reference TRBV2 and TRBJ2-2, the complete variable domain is EPEVTQTPSHQVTQMGQEVILRCVPISNHLYFYWYRQILGQKVEFLVSFYNNEISEKSEIFDDQFSVERPDGSNFTLKIRSTKLEDSAMYFCASSTRQNTGELFFGEGSRLTVL.

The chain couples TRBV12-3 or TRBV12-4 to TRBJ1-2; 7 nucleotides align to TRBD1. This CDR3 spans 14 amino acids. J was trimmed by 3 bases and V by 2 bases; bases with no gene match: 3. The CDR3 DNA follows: TGTGCCAGCAGTTTATCTGACAGGGACTATGGCTACACCTTC. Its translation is CASSLSDRDYGYTF.

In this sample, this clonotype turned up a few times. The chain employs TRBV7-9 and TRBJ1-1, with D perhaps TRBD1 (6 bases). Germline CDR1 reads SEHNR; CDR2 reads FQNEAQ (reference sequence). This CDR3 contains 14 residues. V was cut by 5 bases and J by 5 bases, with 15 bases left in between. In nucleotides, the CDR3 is TGTGCCAGCAGCCTCCAGGGGTTAGCAACTGAAGCTTTCTTT. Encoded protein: CASSLQGLATEAFF.

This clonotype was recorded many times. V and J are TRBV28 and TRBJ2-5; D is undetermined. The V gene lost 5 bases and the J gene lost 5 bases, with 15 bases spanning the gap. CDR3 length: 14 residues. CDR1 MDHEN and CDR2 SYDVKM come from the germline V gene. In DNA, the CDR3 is TGTGCCAGCAGTCCTTCTTGGTATCCGGAGACCCAGTACTTC. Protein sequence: CASSPSWYPETQYF.

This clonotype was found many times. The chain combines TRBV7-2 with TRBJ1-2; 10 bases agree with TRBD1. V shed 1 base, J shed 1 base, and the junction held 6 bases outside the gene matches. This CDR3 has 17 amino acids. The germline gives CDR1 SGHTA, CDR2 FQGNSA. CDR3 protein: CASSLVGQGTYNYGYTF. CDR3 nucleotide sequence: TGTGCCAGCAGCTTAGTGGGACAGGGGACTTATAACTATGGCTACACCTTC.

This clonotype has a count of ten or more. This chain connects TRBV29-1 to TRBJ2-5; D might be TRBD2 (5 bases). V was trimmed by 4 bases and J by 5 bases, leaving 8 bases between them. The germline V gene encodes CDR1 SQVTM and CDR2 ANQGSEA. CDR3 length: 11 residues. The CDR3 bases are TGCAGCGTTGTAGCGTGGGAGACCCAGTACTTC. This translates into CSVVAWETQYF.

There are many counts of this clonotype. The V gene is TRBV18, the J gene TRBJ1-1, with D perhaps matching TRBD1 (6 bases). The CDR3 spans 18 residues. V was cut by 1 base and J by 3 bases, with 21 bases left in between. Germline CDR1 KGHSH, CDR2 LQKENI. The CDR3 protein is CASSPRPGGGAGDTEAFF. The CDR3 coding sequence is TGTGCCAGCTCACCACGTCCCGGCGGGGGGGCTGGGGACACTGAAGCTTTCTTT.

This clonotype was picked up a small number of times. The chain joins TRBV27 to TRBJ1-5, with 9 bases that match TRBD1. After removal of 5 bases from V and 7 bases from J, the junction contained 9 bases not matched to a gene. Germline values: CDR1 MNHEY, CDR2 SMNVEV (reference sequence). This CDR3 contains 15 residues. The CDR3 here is CASSPQGQGNQPQHF. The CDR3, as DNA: TGTGCCAGCAGTCCACAGGGACAGGGAAACCAGCCCCAGCATTTT.

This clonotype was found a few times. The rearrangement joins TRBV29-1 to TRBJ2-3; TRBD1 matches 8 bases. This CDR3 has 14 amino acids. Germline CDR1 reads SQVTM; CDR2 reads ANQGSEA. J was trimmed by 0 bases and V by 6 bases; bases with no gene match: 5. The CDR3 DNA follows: TGCAGCGTATACCGGGACAGGAGCACAGATACGCAGTATTTT. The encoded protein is CSVYRDRSTDTQYF.

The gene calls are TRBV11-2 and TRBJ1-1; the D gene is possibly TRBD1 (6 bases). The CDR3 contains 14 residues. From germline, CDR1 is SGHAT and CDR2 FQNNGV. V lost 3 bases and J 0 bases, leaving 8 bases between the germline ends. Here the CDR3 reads CASSFRGLNTEAFF. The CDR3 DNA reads TGTGCCAGCAGCTTCAGGGGACTGAACACTGAAGCTTTCTTT.

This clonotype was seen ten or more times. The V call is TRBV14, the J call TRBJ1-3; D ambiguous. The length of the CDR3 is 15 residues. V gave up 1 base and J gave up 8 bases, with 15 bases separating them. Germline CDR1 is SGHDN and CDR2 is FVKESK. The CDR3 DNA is TGTGCCAGCAGCCAAGGTTGGGTTAAAGAGGACACCATATATTTT. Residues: CASSQGWVKEDTIYF.

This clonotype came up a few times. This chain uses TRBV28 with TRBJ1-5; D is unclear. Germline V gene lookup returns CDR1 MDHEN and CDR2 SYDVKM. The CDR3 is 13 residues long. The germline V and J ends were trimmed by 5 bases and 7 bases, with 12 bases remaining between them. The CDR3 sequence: CASSLIEVQPQHF. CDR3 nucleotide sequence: TGTGCCAGCAGTCTCATTGAGGTCCAGCCCCAGCATTTT.

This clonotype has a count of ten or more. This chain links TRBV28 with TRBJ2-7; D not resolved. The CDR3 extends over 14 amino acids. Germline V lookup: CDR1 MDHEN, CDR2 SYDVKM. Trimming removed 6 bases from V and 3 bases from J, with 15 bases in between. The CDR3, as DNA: TGTGCCAGCAGCTTCCATGGCGAGATCTACGAGCAGTACTTC. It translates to CASSFHGEIYEQYF.

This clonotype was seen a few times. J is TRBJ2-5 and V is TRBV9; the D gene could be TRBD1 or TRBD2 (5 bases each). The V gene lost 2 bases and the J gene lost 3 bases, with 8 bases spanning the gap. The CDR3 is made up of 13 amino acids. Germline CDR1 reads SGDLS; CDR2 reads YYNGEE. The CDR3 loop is CASSVGTEETQYF. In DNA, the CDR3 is TGTGCCAGCAGCGTTGGGACGGAAGAGACCCAGTACTTC. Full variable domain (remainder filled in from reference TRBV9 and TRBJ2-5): DSGVTQTPKHLITATGQRVTLRCSPRSGDLSVYWYQQSLDQGLQFLIQYYNGEERAKGNILERFSAQQFPDLHSELNLSSLELGDSALYFCASSVGTEETQYFGPGTRLLVL.

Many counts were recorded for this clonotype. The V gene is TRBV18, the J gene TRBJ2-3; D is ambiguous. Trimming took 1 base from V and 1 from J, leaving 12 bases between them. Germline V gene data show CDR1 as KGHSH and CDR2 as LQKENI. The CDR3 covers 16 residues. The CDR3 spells CASSPLALVGTDTQYF. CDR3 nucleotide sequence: TGTGCCAGCTCACCACTCGCCCTCGTGGGCACAGATACGCAGTATTTT.

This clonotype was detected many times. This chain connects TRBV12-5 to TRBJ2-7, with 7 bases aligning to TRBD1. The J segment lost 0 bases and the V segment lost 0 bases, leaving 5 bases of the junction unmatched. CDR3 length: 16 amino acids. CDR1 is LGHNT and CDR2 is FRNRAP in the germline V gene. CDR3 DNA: TGTGCTAGTGGTTTGGTACAGGGGCGAAGCTCCTACGAGCAGTACTTC. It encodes CASGLVQGRSSYEQYF.

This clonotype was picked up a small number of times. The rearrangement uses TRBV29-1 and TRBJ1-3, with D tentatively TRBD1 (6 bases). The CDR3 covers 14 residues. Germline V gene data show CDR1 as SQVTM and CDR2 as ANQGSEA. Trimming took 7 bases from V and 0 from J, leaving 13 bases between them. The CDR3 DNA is TGCAGCGCTCGAACAGGGAGCTCTGGAAACACCATATATTTT. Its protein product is CSARTGSSGNTIYF.

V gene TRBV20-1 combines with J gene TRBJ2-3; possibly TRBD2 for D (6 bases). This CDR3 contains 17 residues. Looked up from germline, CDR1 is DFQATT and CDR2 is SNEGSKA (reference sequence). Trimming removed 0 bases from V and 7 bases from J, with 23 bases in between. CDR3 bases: TGCAGTGCTAGAGATCCCGAGGCGGGGAGAATAATGAATACGCAGTATTTT. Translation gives CSARDPEAGRIMNTQYF.

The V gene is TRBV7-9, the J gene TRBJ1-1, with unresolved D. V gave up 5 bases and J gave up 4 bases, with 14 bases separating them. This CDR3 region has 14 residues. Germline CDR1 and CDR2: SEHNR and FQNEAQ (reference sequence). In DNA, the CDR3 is TGTGCCAGCAGCCAAACCACTAGGAGCACTGAAGCTTTCTTT. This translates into CASSQTTRSTEAFF.